These T cell receptor beta chains were read from a single sample in a study of shared clonotypes between healthy human individuals. Assay: immunoSEQ multiplex PCR; the TCRdb copy retains only in-frame clones and omits some. The sample shows about 800,000 clones, just over 95% of them seen only once. The sequenced sample was naive CD8+ T cells sorted from blood. Receptors originate from a man aged 30 to 39 in good health. The CDR3 runs from the conserved cysteine through the conserved F or W. The D gene is left open where the match is weak. The size entry is marked missing in some rows and otherwise reads once, few, many or a size class.

d_call clone_size j_call v_call cdr3_aa cdr3_nt
TRBD2 NA TRBJ2-1 TRBV6-5 CASTLTSGVYNEQFF TGTGCCAGCACCCTGACTAGCGGAGTTTACAATGAGCAGTTCTTC
NA NA TRBJ2-1 TRBV6-6 CASSYQGSYNEQFF TGTGCCAGCAGTTACCAGGGGAGTTACAATGAGCAGTTCTTC
TRBD1 NA TRBJ2-7 TRBV18 CASSPGTDLSSYEQYF TGTGCCAGCTCACCCGGGACAGATCTTAGCTCCTACGAGCAGTACTTC
NA NA TRBJ2-2 TRBV13 CASSFSLGELFF TGTGCCAGCAGCTTCTCCCTTGGGGAGCTGTTTTTT
NA NA TRBJ2-7 TRBV5-6 CASRPWGASYEQYF TGTGCCAGCCGTCCCTGGGGCGCCTCCTACGAGCAGTACTTC
TRBD1 few TRBJ2-7 TRBV5-1 CASSYGTAYEQYF TGCGCCAGCAGCTATGGGACAGCCTACGAGCAGTACTTC
TRBD1 NA TRBJ2-1 TRBV29-1 CSVTPGGDEQFF TGCAGCGTTACACCAGGGGGCGATGAGCAGTTCTTC
NA NA TRBJ1-1 TRBV5-1 CASSSSPDTRNTEAFF TGCGCCAGCAGCTCCTCCCCCGACACTCGAAACACTGAAGCTTTCTTT
TRBD1 NA TRBJ2-7 TRBV30 CAWTLTGVADEQYF TGTGCCTGGACTTTGACAGGGGTCGCCGACGAGCAGTACTTC
TRBD1 once TRBJ2-3 TRBV29-1 CSVEGTGFADTQYF TGCAGCGTTGAGGGGACAGGGTTCGCAGATACGCAGTATTTT